This T cell receptor beta chain stems from a study of blood T cell repertoires in COVID-19. The germline V and J ends were trimmed by 2 bases and 3 bases, with 8 bases remaining between them. Germline CDR1 MNHEY, CDR2 SMNVEV (reference sequence). The CDR3 has 14 residues. Sequencing used immunoSEQ multiplex PCR; TCRdb keeps in-frame clones, though not all of them. The sample consists of tens of thousands of clones, about 86% of them appearing once. The chain uses TRBV27 and TRBJ2-1, with D tentatively TRBD1 (7 bases). The sample taken for sequencing was peripheral blood. This clonotype was sampled from a human donor in a cohort sampled during active COVID-19. CDR3 nucleotide sequence: TGTGCCAGCAGTTTACAGGGGGGCTACAATGAGCAGTTCTTC. Translating gives CASSLQGGYNEQFF.